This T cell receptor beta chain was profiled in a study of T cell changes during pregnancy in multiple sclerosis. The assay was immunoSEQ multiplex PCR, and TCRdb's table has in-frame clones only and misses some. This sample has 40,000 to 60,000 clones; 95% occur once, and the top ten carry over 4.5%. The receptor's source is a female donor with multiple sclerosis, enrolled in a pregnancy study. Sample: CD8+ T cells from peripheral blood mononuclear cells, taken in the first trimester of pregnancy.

CDR3 region: CASSAGLAGPYEQYF. DNA for the CDR3: TGTGCCAGCAGTGCGGGACTAGCGGGACCCTACGAGCAGTACTTC. The rearrangement joins TRBV6-1 to TRBJ2-7; TRBD2 matches 13 bases. The CDR3 has 15 residues. Germline assignment: CDR1 MNHNS and CDR2 SASEGT. V shed 4 bases and J 2 bases; nucleotides not matched to a gene: 2.